Given below is one TCR beta chain in context. Here immunoSEQ multiplex PCR was the method, and the copy in TCRdb shows in-frame clones only, minus some. The sample carries just under 80,000 clones, about 86% recorded once. Time point indicated: blood 2 weeks post-SBRT. Documented treatment: 15 Gy SBRT to primary tumor, nephrectomy 4 weeks later. The data originate from a study of radiation and T cells in renal cell carcinoma. The CDR3 is 15 amino acids. V lost 0 bases, J lost 0 bases, and 8 bases lay in between. From germline, CDR1 is LGHNA and CDR2 YSLEER. The specimen comprised blood, sampled from a patient whose treatment included radiotherapy and nephrectomy. The chain couples TRBV4-3 to TRBJ1-2; D remains ambiguous. The clonotype comes from a woman between 50 and 59 years old with renal cell carcinoma. This CDR3 reads CASSQDVTTNYGYTF. The CDR3 coding sequence is TGCGCCAGCAGCCAAGACGTCACAACTAACTATGGCTACACCTTC.